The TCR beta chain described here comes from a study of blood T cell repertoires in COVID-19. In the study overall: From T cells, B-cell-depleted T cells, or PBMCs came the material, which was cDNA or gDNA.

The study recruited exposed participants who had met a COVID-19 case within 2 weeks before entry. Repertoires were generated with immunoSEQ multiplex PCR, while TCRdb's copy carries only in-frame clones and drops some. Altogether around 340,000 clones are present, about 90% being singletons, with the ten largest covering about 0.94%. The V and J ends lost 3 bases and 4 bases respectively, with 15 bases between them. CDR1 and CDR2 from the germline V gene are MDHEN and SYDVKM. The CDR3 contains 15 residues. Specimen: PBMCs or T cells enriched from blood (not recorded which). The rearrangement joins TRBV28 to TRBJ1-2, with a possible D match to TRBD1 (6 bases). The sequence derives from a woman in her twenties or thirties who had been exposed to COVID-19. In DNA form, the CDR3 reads TGTGCCAGCAGTTTCGGGACACGGATATTCTATGGCTACACCTTC. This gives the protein CASSFGTRIFYGYTF.